Listed below are T cell receptor beta chains from one sample, sequenced in a study of blood T cell repertoires in COVID-19. The data were produced by immunoSEQ multiplex PCR, yet TCRdb's version contains in-frame clones alone and is incomplete. The sample lists 130,000 or so clones; approximately 88% were seen once. Sample: peripheral blood. The receptor set was obtained from a man between 60 and 75 years old with active or convalescent COVID-19. Both conserved end residues are part of each CDR3. The listing skips clone size in some rows; elsewhere it reads once, few, many or a size class.

few	TRBV27	TRBJ2-1	16	CASSLSSGRAVHEQFF
NA	TRBV7-9	TRBJ2-1	14	CASMTSGAPDEQFF
NA	TRBV7-2	TRBJ1-5	13	CASSGQVKQPQHF
NA	TRBV6-1	TRBJ2-3	16	CASSGGGTSGTDTQYF
once	TRBV7-2	TRBJ2-7	14	CASSLSLVDYEQYF
NA	TRBV14	TRBJ1-2	16	CASSHATGRTNYGYTF
NA	TRBV28	TRBJ1-4	14	CASSFQGASEKLFF
NA	TRBV14	TRBJ1-4	14	CASSRTGVNEKLFF
NA	TRBV7-6	TRBJ2-7	16	CASSIPLGQGSYEQYF
NA	TRBV6-6	TRBJ2-1	15	CASSLQRTSYNEQFF
once	TRBV19	TRBJ2-5	15	CASSRRGGVQETQYF
NA	TRBV5-1	TRBJ2-1	16	CASSQIAGDSYNEQFF
NA	TRBV24-1	TRBJ2-1	19	CATSDSIEGAGFRRNEQFF
NA	TRBV6-5	TRBJ2-2	15	CASRGGLLNTGELFF
NA	TRBV20-1	TRBJ1-1	13	CSASISARSHAFF
NA	TRBV27	TRBJ1-1	15	CASSLGQGAINQAFF
NA	TRBV24-1	TRBJ2-3	14	CATRAGGSTDTQYF
NA	TRBV5-1	TRBJ2-5	16	CASSSTSGSVWETQYF
NA	TRBV24-1	TRBJ2-7	14	CATSETGTGYKQYF
NA	TRBV7-9	TRBJ2-1	15	CASSLSERGRGEQFF
NA	TRBV7-2	TRBJ1-6	15	CASSLAGSSNSPLHF
NA	TRBV4-1	TRBJ2-1	14	CASSPRTSGNEQFF
NA	TRBV27	TRBJ1-2	12	CASSFGGASYTF
NA	TRBV10-1	TRBJ1-1	14	CASSEFSGSTEAFF
NA	TRBV27	TRBJ1-2	13	CASSLQGDYGYTF
NA	TRBV15	TRBJ2-5	14	CATMGQGAHGTQYF
NA	TRBV27	TRBJ2-7	14	CASRPTGGSDEQYF
NA	TRBV28	TRBJ1-2	13	CATALSGQYGYTF
NA	TRBV28	TRBJ2-2	14	CASSPPGWTGELFF
NA	TRBV28	TRBJ1-2	14	CASRPTGRDYGYTF
NA	TRBV14	TRBJ2-6	15	CASSVRGSGANVLTF
NA	TRBV20-1	TRBJ2-2	11	CSAGRREELFF
NA	TRBV4-1	TRBJ2-3	14	CASSPPGLTDTQYF
NA	TRBV2	TRBJ1-1	13	CASRKTGRTEAFF
NA	TRBV12-2	TRBJ2-1	17	CASRLVYSGRTVNEQFF
NA	TRBV7-8	TRBJ1-5	15	CASSVQGGDNQPQHF
NA	TRBV27	TRBJ1-1	11	CASRPQGQAFF
NA	TRBV18	TRBJ2-1	13	CASSPAGGNEQFF
NA	TRBV6-5	TRBJ2-2	15	CASQEDRANTGELFF
NA	TRBV19	TRBJ1-2	14	CASSMWRDGYGYTF
NA	TRBV6-6	TRBJ2-2	13	CASITGGTGELFF
NA	TRBV7-2	TRBJ2-1	16	CASSSPLAMRPNEQFF
NA	TRBV5-5	TRBJ2-5	17	CASSAWGTSGSQETQYF
NA	TRBV9	TRBJ1-3	15	CASSRGGSSGNTIYF
NA	TRBV7-6	TRBJ2-7	17	CASSLRPVGSGSYEQYF
NA	TRBV25-1	TRBJ2-7	15	CASSDAGTAKYEQYF
NA	TRBV19	TRBJ2-3	16	CASTSGWAISTDTQYF